Listed below are T cell receptor beta chains from one sample, sequenced in a study of CD8 T cells in ankylosing spondylitis. TCRdb re-called the 5' RACE reads through MiXCR, storing one row per CDR3 protein. The sample lists 250,000 to 350,000 distinct CDR3 sequences, 7% to 9% seen once, with just over 14% in the top ten. The material sequenced was blood, either unsorted or a sorted T cell fraction (not recorded which). These receptors were collected from a male donor with ankylosing spondylitis. CDR3s include the opening cysteine and the closing phenylalanine or tryptophan. The order of the fields is V gene, D gene, clone size, J gene, CDR3 DNA, CDR3 protein. A D gene is named only where the DNA matches it firmly. Clone size is stated in some rows and not others, as once, few, many or a class when expanded.

v_gene: TRBV6-5; d_gene: -; abundance: many; j_gene: TRBJ2-7; CDR3nt: TGTGCCAGCAGCTACGGGGGACAGACCTACGAGCAGTACTTC; CDR3aa: CASSYGGQTYEQYF
v_gene: TRBV10-3; d_gene: TRBD1; abundance: many; j_gene: TRBJ2-7; CDR3nt: TGTGCCATCACCGGGGGGGACAGGGGCCCACGGGGCGAGCAGTACTTC; CDR3aa: CAITGGDRGPRGEQYF
v_gene: TRBV29-1; d_gene: TRBD2; abundance: -; j_gene: TRBJ2-7; CDR3nt: TGCAGCGTTGTCGGGGAGGGTTGGGGATCGTACGAGCAGTACTTC; CDR3aa: CSVVGEGWGSYEQYF
v_gene: TRBV29-1; d_gene: -; abundance: few; j_gene: TRBJ1-1; CDR3nt: TGCAGCGTTGAGGGGGAGGGCGCCCGCACTGAAGCTTTCTTT; CDR3aa: CSVEGEGARTEAFF
v_gene: TRBV4-2; d_gene: -; abundance: few; j_gene: TRBJ2-7; CDR3nt: TGTGCCAGCAGTGTAACGTCCGGGACCTCCTACGAGCAGTACTTC; CDR3aa: CASSVTSGTSYEQYF
v_gene: TRBV7-2; d_gene: TRBD1; abundance: few; j_gene: TRBJ1-3; CDR3nt: TGTGCCAGCAGCTTAAGGGGACAGGCTGGAAACACCATATATTTT; CDR3aa: CASSLRGQAGNTIYF
v_gene: TRBV28; d_gene: TRBD1; abundance: many; j_gene: TRBJ2-7; CDR3nt: TGTGCCAGCAGTCCACCGGACAGGGGGCTTTCCTACGAGCAGTACTTC; CDR3aa: CASSPPDRGLSYEQYF
v_gene: TRBV11-1; d_gene: -; abundance: -; j_gene: TRBJ2-3; CDR3nt: TGTGCCAGCAGCCCAGGGGTCACAGATACGCAGTATTTT; CDR3aa: CASSPGVTDTQYF
v_gene: TRBV20-1; d_gene: -; abundance: many; j_gene: TRBJ1-6; CDR3nt: TGCAGTGCTAGCAGGGCGCTGCGATCACCCCTCCACTTT; CDR3aa: CSASRALRSPLHF
v_gene: TRBV3-1; d_gene: -; abundance: -; j_gene: TRBJ1-5; CDR3nt: TGTGCCAGCAGCCAAGTAGGTGGCGATCAGCCCCAGCAGTTT; CDR3aa: CASSQVGGDQPQQF
v_gene: TRBV10-3; d_gene: -; abundance: -; j_gene: TRBJ2-1; CDR3nt: TGTGCCATCAGTGAGGGACCAGAGCAGTTCTTC; CDR3aa: CAISEGPEQFF
v_gene: TRBV2; d_gene: TRBD1; abundance: -; j_gene: TRBJ2-7; CDR3nt: TGTGCCAGCTTAAGAGACAGGGGGACCGAGCAGTACTTC; CDR3aa: CASLRDRGTEQYF
v_gene: TRBV20-1; d_gene: -; abundance: few; j_gene: TRBJ2-2; CDR3nt: TGCAGTGCTAAGACTTTTAACACCGGGGAGCTGTTTTTT; CDR3aa: CSAKTFNTGELFF
v_gene: TRBV27; d_gene: TRBD2; abundance: few; j_gene: TRBJ2-3; CDR3nt: TGTGCCAGCAGCCGGACTAGCGGGAGCTCAGATACGCAGTATTTT; CDR3aa: CASSRTSGSSDTQYF
v_gene: TRBV30; d_gene: -; abundance: -; j_gene: TRBJ2-5; CDR3nt: TGTGCCTGGAGTCAAGGGTCCGGCCGTTGGGAGACCCAGTACTTC; CDR3aa: CAWSQGSGRWETQYF
v_gene: TRBV7-3; d_gene: -; abundance: -; j_gene: TRBJ2-1; CDR3nt: TGTGCCAGCAGCTTATTGGAGGGGCTTGAGCAGTTCTTC; CDR3aa: CASSLLEGLEQFF
v_gene: TRBV29-1; d_gene: -; abundance: many; j_gene: TRBJ2-7; CDR3nt: TGCAGCGTTGAAGATCCCGACCGGTCTCATCAGTACTTC; CDR3aa: CSVEDPDRSHQYF
v_gene: TRBV5-1; d_gene: TRBD2; abundance: few; j_gene: TRBJ2-1; CDR3nt: TGCGCCAGCAGCTTCCGACTAGCGGGAGACAATGAGCAGTTCTTC; CDR3aa: CASSFRLAGDNEQFF
v_gene: TRBV12-3/TRBV12-4; d_gene: -; abundance: many; j_gene: TRBJ1-1; CDR3nt: TGTGCCAGCAGGGCGGACAGCCTAACGCTAATGAACACTGAAGCTTTCTTT; CDR3aa: CASRADSLTLMNTEAFF
v_gene: TRBV4-1; d_gene: TRBD2; abundance: many; j_gene: TRBJ2-2; CDR3nt: TGCGCCAGCAGTCTTAGCGGGAGGGCCAACACCGGGGAGCTGTTTTTT; CDR3aa: CASSLSGRANTGELFF
v_gene: TRBV20-1; d_gene: TRBD2; abundance: many; j_gene: TRBJ2-1; CDR3nt: TGCAGTGCTATCGGACTAGCGGGCGAGCAGTTCTTC; CDR3aa: CSAIGLAGEQFF
v_gene: TRBV30; d_gene: -; abundance: -; j_gene: TRBJ2-1; CDR3nt: TGTGCCTGGAGCCCCGGGAGCGGAGTTTACAATGAGCAGTTCTTC; CDR3aa: CAWSPGSGVYNEQFF
v_gene: TRBV19; d_gene: -; abundance: few; j_gene: TRBJ2-7; CDR3nt: TGTGCCAGTAGTATTTCGCGGGCCGCCTACGAGCAGTACTTC; CDR3aa: CASSISRAAYEQYF
v_gene: TRBV29-1; d_gene: -; abundance: once; j_gene: TRBJ1-3; CDR3nt: TGCAGCGTTGGAGCTGGAAACACCATATATTTT; CDR3aa: CSVGAGNTIYF
v_gene: TRBV12-5; d_gene: -; abundance: many; j_gene: TRBJ2-7; CDR3nt: TGTGCTAGTGGTATTTATTACGAGCAGTACTTC; CDR3aa: CASGIYYEQYF
v_gene: TRBV27; d_gene: TRBD1; abundance: -; j_gene: TRBJ1-1; CDR3nt: TGTGCCAGCAGTCCAGCCGGGACAGGGAGGACTGAAGCTTTCTTT; CDR3aa: CASSPAGTGRTEAFF
v_gene: TRBV6-2/TRBV6-3; d_gene: TRBD1; abundance: once; j_gene: TRBJ2-1; CDR3nt: TGTGCCAGCAGTACTACAGGGGGGTCCTACAATGAGCAGTTCTTC; CDR3aa: CASSTTGGSYNEQFF
v_gene: TRBV6-4; d_gene: -; abundance: -; j_gene: TRBJ1-2; CDR3nt: TGTGCCAGCAGTGATAATGGGTCTGGCTACACCTTC; CDR3aa: CASSDNGSGYTF
v_gene: TRBV29-1; d_gene: TRBD2; abundance: -; j_gene: TRBJ2-7; CDR3nt: TGCAGCGTTGATACTAGCGGCAACTACGAGCAGTACTTC; CDR3aa: CSVDTSGNYEQYF
v_gene: TRBV3-1; d_gene: -; abundance: -; j_gene: TRBJ2-1; CDR3nt: TGTGCCAGCAGCCAAAGATCTTCGCGGGACGGCTACAATGAGCAGTTCTTC; CDR3aa: CASSQRSSRDGYNEQFF
v_gene: TRBV12-3/TRBV12-4; d_gene: TRBD2; abundance: many; j_gene: TRBJ2-1; CDR3nt: TGTGCCAGCAGGGCGGGGGGGCTTAATGAGCAGTTCTTC; CDR3aa: CASRAGGLNEQFF
v_gene: TRBV29-1; d_gene: -; abundance: -; j_gene: TRBJ2-1; CDR3nt: TGCAGCGTTACGGAGAGAGACAATGAGCAGTTCTTC; CDR3aa: CSVTERDNEQFF
v_gene: TRBV11-2; d_gene: -; abundance: -; j_gene: TRBJ1-5; CDR3nt: TGTGCCAGCAGCTTAAGTCCGGGGGTTCAGCCCCAGCATTTT; CDR3aa: CASSLSPGVQPQHF
v_gene: TRBV28; d_gene: -; abundance: -; j_gene: TRBJ2-1; CDR3nt: TGTGCCAGCAGTTTCCGGGGGCCCAGGTTCTTC; CDR3aa: CASSFRGPRFF
v_gene: TRBV4-1; d_gene: -; abundance: -; j_gene: TRBJ2-7; CDR3nt: TGCGCCAGCAGCCCCCGCTTGGCGGAGGCCTACGAGCAGTACTTC; CDR3aa: CASSPRLAEAYEQYF
v_gene: TRBV5-1; d_gene: TRBD1; abundance: -; j_gene: TRBJ2-7; CDR3nt: TGCGCCAGCAGCCCCGGACAGGGAAGCTCCTACGAGCAGTACTTC; CDR3aa: CASSPGQGSSYEQYF
v_gene: TRBV7-3; d_gene: TRBD2; abundance: few; j_gene: TRBJ2-1; CDR3nt: TGTGCCAGCAGCCCACGGGGGACTAGCGAGTACAATGAGCAGTTCTTC; CDR3aa: CASSPRGTSEYNEQFF
v_gene: TRBV20-1; d_gene: TRBD1; abundance: many; j_gene: TRBJ2-3; CDR3nt: TGCAGTGCCGGATCAACCGGGACAGGGGGTATTCCAGATACGCAGTATTTT; CDR3aa: CSAGSTGTGGIPDTQYF
v_gene: TRBV20-1; d_gene: -; abundance: -; j_gene: TRBJ2-2; CDR3nt: TGCAGTGCTCCCGTTTCAGGGGACGGCACCGGGGAGCTGTTTTTT; CDR3aa: CSAPVSGDGTGELFF
v_gene: TRBV30; d_gene: TRBD2; abundance: -; j_gene: TRBJ2-1; CDR3nt: TGTGCCTGGAATCCGGGAGGGCCCCCCCCCTACAATGAGCAGTTCTTC; CDR3aa: CAWNPGGPPPYNEQFF
v_gene: TRBV7-9; d_gene: -; abundance: -; j_gene: TRBJ2-7; CDR3nt: TGTGCCAGCAGCTTCGGTCAGAGCTCCTACGAGCAGTACTTC; CDR3aa: CASSFGQSSYEQYF
v_gene: TRBV9; d_gene: -; abundance: -; j_gene: TRBJ2-5; CDR3nt: TGTGCCAGCAGCCAGGGGTGGGAGTGGGCGACCCAGTACTTC; CDR3aa: CASSQGWEWATQYF
v_gene: TRBV6-2/TRBV6-3; d_gene: -; abundance: -; j_gene: TRBJ2-1; CDR3nt: TGTGCCAGCATACACAGGATGGAGTCCAATGAGCAGTTCTTC; CDR3aa: CASIHRMESNEQFF
v_gene: TRBV6-1; d_gene: -; abundance: -; j_gene: TRBJ2-5; CDR3nt: TGTGCCAGCAGCTCCCCTACACACTACCAAGAGACCCAGTACTTC; CDR3aa: CASSSPTHYQETQYF
v_gene: TRBV11-1; d_gene: -; abundance: few; j_gene: TRBJ2-1; CDR3nt: TGTGCCAGCAGCTTAGGAGACAGACCTGAGCAGTTCTTC; CDR3aa: CASSLGDRPEQFF
v_gene: TRBV6-2/TRBV6-3; d_gene: -; abundance: -; j_gene: TRBJ1-5; CDR3nt: TGTGCCAGCAGTTACTCGCATCAGCCCCAGCATTTT; CDR3aa: CASSYSHQPQHF
v_gene: TRBV27; d_gene: -; abundance: few; j_gene: TRBJ2-1; CDR3nt: TGTGCCATTATCAAGGCCGGTGAGCAGTTCTTC; CDR3aa: CAIIKAGEQFF
v_gene: TRBV12-3/TRBV12-4; d_gene: TRBD1; abundance: many; j_gene: TRBJ1-2; CDR3nt: TGTGCCAGCAGTAAACAGGGGAATGGCTACACCTTC; CDR3aa: CASSKQGNGYTF
v_gene: TRBV10-2; d_gene: -; abundance: -; j_gene: TRBJ2-7; CDR3nt: TGCGCCTCCGGGCCCGATAGAGGACACTTGTACTTC; CDR3aa: CASGPDRGHLYF
v_gene: TRBV20-1; d_gene: -; abundance: -; j_gene: TRBJ2-1; CDR3nt: TGCAGTGCTGGTTCGGACAATGAGCAGTTCTTC; CDR3aa: CSAGSDNEQFF
v_gene: TRBV20-1; d_gene: -; abundance: -; j_gene: TRBJ2-7; CDR3nt: TGCAGTGCTAGAGAAGAAACCCGATCCTACGAGCAGTACTTC; CDR3aa: CSAREETRSYEQYF
v_gene: TRBV4-1; d_gene: -; abundance: many; j_gene: TRBJ1-5; CDR3nt: TGCGCCAGCAGCGAAAGGGGCGAACAGGGTCGGATTCAGCCCCAGCATTTT; CDR3aa: CASSERGEQGRIQPQHF
v_gene: TRBV29-1; d_gene: -; abundance: -; j_gene: TRBJ2-1; CDR3nt: TGCAGCGTTGTGGACTACCCGAGCTCCTACAATGAGCAGTTCTTC; CDR3aa: CSVVDYPSSYNEQFF